These 5 T cell receptor beta chains share one sample of origin, sequenced in a study of neurological immune-mediated disorders. TCRdb reprocessed the 5' RACE reads with MiXCR, giving one entry per CDR3 protein. This table holds under 80,000 distinct CDR3 sequences, about 4% found once. Sequenced input: PBMCs. The receptor set was obtained from a man aged 25 to 40 with multiple sclerosis.

This clonotype has a count of ten or more. The CDR3 sequence is CASRSGRNPEQFF. The CDR3 nucleotides read TGTGCCAGCAGGTCTGGTCGGAACCCTGAGCAGTTCTTC. This chain connects TRBV7-9 to TRBJ2-1; no reliable D call. The germline V gene encodes CDR1 SEHNR and CDR2 FQNEAQ (reference sequence). The CDR3 extends over 13 amino acids. Trimming took off 6 bases at V and 9 bases at J, with 15 bases between the two ends.

This clonotype has at least ten counts. The chain carries TRBV19 and TRBJ1-1; tentative D call: TRBD1 (6 bases). The CDR3 runs to 14 residues. Trimming removed 1 base at V and 3 bases at J, with 9 bases between. Germline CDR1 reads LNHDA; CDR2 reads SQIVND (reference sequence). CDR3 in amino acids: CASSIGQDHTEAFF. The CDR3 bases are TGTGCCAGTAGTATAGGACAGGACCACACTGAAGCTTTCTTT.

This clonotype was detected many times. CDR3 region: CASSQVTGWENTEAFF. The CDR3 DNA reads TGCGCCAGCAGCCAAGTAACAGGGTGGGAAAACACTGAAGCTTTCTTT. The chain uses TRBV4-1 and TRBJ1-1, with D maybe TRBD1 (6 bases). Germline CDR1 is MGHRA and CDR2 is YSYEKL. Trimming shortened V by 1 base and J by 2 bases, and 14 bases separated the two germline ends. This CDR3 has 16 residues.

This clonotype was seen repeatedly, ten times or more. The chain couples TRBV20-1 to TRBJ2-7, with D possibly being TRBD2 (7 bases). Germline V lookup: CDR1 DFQATT, CDR2 SNEGSKA (reference sequence). The CDR3 spans 16 residues. The V and J ends lost 3 bases and 2 bases respectively, with 20 bases between them. CDR3 bases: TGCAGTGCTAGGGTACCGGGGGGCTGGAGGCCCTACGAGCAGTACTTC. Translating gives CSARVPGGWRPYEQYF.

This clonotype was seen repeatedly, ten times or more. This sequence joins TRBV5-1 and TRBJ2-4; D unresolved. This CDR3 is 13 amino acids long. CDR1 and CDR2 from the germline V gene are SGHRS and YFSETQ. Trimming shortened V by 0 bases and J by 6 bases, and 7 bases separated the two germline ends. The CDR3 loop reads CASSLDRLNIQYF. CDR3 bases: TGCGCCAGCAGCTTGGACCGATTAAACATTCAGTACTTC. The full variable domain, rest sourced from reference TRBV5-1 and TRBJ2-4, is KAGVTQTPRYLIKTRGQQVTLSCSPISGHRSVSWYQQTPGQGLQFLFEYFSETQRNKGNFPGRFSGRQFSNSRSEMNVSTLELGDSALYLCASSLDRLNIQYFGAGTRLSVL.